The present TCR beta chain was sequenced within a study of T cell responses to AZD1222 COVID-19 vaccine. The germline CDR1 and CDR2 sequences are SGHDN and FVKESK. This CDR3 has 12 residues. V lost 2 bases and J lost 10; bases outside the gene matches: 1. Study results and limitations: Seropositive at baseline were only a handful of AZD1222 recipients. Spike-specific TCR breadth and depth went up after people got two AZD1222 doses. Clonal diversity may have been underestimated in mostly white British donors.

The table came from immunoSEQ multiplex PCR; TCRdb's copy has only in-frame clones and leaves some out. Of under 200,000 clones in the sample, 90% to 95% are singletons; the top ten hold 1.5% to 2%. For this clone: Its antigen remains unknown.

Sequences were derived from peripheral blood, sampled on day 0 of AZD1222 vaccination. This chain joins TRBV14 and TRBJ2-2, with 7 bases identical to TRBD2. The sequence derives from an adult in good health. The CDR3 nucleotides are TGTGCCAGCAGCCAAACTAGCGTGGAGCTGTTTTTT. Translating gives CASSQTSVELFF.